A selection of T cell receptor beta chains follows, all from one sample in a study of blood T cells in healthy people across ages. From the 5' RACE reads, TCRdb called clonotypes with MiXCR, one entry per CDR3 protein. The profile shows around 710,000 distinct CDR3 sequences, 43% of them singletons. Sample: blood. The receptors originated from an older woman in good health. The CDR3 runs from the conserved cysteine through the conserved F or W. The D gene is left open where the match is weak. For some rows the clone size is stated as once, few or many, or as a class when expanded; others skip it.

abundance,d_gene,v_gene,j_gene,CDR3nt,CDR3aa
.,TRBD1,TRBV7-9,TRBJ2-7,TGTACCAGCAGTGCTCCGGACAGGCCCTACGAGCAGTACTTC,CTSSAPDRPYEQYF
few,.,TRBV4-1,TRBJ1-5,TGCGCCAGCAGCCAAGATCCCAATAATCAGCCCCAGCATTTT,CASSQDPNNQPQHF
once,.,TRBV7-9,TRBJ2-3,TGTGCCAGCAGCGACCAGAAGGGGAAACGCACAGATACGCAGTATTTT,CASSDQKGKRTDTQYF
.,.,TRBV28,TRBJ2-6,TGTACCAGCAGTTTAGGTGTCGTTGGGGCCAACGTCCTGACTTTC,CTSSLGVVGANVLTF
many,.,TRBV19,TRBJ2-5,TGTGCCAGTAGTATCGGCCAAGAGACCCAGTACTTC,CASSIGQETQYF
.,TRBD2,TRBV20-1,TRBJ2-1,TGCAGTGCAACCCAGACTAGCGGGGGACACAATGAGCAGTTCTTC,CSATQTSGGHNEQFF
.,.,TRBV12-3/TRBV12-4,TRBJ2-4,TGTGCCAGCAGTTCTATAAATCGGCCTTTTGATGAGCAGTACTTC,CASSSINRPFDEQYF
.,TRBD1,TRBV20-1,TRBJ1-6,TGCAGTGCCATAGCGAGGGACAGCGGTAATTCACCCCTCCACTTT,CSAIARDSGNSPLHF
.,TRBD2,TRBV18,TRBJ2-1,TGTGCCAGCTCCCCAAACTGGTCTAGCGGGAACAATGAGCAGTTCTTC,CASSPNWSSGNNEQFF
few,TRBD2,TRBV20-1,TRBJ2-5,TGCAGTCCCGGGGGGGGCGAAGAGACCCAGTACTTC,CSPGGGEETQYF
.,TRBD1,TRBV9,TRBJ1-1,TGTGCCAGCAGCGTGACCGGACAGGGGGACACTGAAGCTTTCTTT,CASSVTGQGDTEAFF
few,TRBD2,TRBV12-5,TRBJ2-1,TGTGCTAGTGCGCTAGCGGGGGCGCCTGGTGTCTATAATGAGCAGTTCTTC,CASALAGAPGVYNEQFF
.,.,TRBV20-1,TRBJ2-7,TGCAGTGCTAGGACACGGCACGAGCAGTACTTC,CSARTRHEQYF
.,.,TRBV7-9,TRBJ2-7,TGTGCCAGCAGCGATACCTCTATCCACGAGCAGTACTTC,CASSDTSIHEQYF
once,TRBD1,TRBV3-1,TRBJ1-1,TGTGCCAGCAGCATTGGACAGGCGAACACTGAAGCTTTCTTT,CASSIGQANTEAFF
.,TRBD1,TRBV3-1,TRBJ1-6,TGTGCCAGCAGCCACACGACAGGGCAGAATTCACCCCTCCACTTT,CASSHTTGQNSPLHF